Each of the 26 T cell receptor beta chains below was sequenced from the same sample in a study of cytomegalovirus exposure and HLA in healthy donors. Sequencing used immunoSEQ multiplex PCR; TCRdb keeps in-frame clones, though not all of them. The table records about 270,000 clones, about 86% of them present only once. Sequenced: PBMCs. The source of these receptors is a woman aged 18-35 years in good health and CMV-seronegative.

This clone was picked up one time. The V gene is TRBV4-3, the J gene TRBJ2-1; maybe TRBD2 (6 bases). With 0 bases removed from V and 9 bases from J, the gap between germline ends came to 15 bases. The length of the CDR3 is 15 residues. CDR1 is LGHNA and CDR2 is YSLEER in the germline V gene. CDR3 residues: CASSQDGAAGGEQFF. CDR3 in DNA: TGCGCCAGCAGCCAAGATGGGGCGGCCGGGGGTGAGCAGTTCTTC.

J is TRBJ1-2 and V is TRBV9; D is ambiguous. The V gene's germline CDR1 is SGDLS and CDR2 YYNGEE. The CDR3 is 14 amino acids. The germline V and J ends were trimmed by 0 bases and 1 base, with 7 bases remaining between them. The CDR3 spells CASSVGQINYGYTF. Written as DNA, the CDR3 is TGTGCCAGCAGCGTAGGGCAGATTAACTATGGCTACACCTTC.

The chain carries TRBV30 and TRBJ2-7; 7 nucleotides line up with TRBD1. CDR3 length: 14 amino acids. With 4 bases clipped from V and 0 bases from J, the junction kept 6 bases outside the gene matches. Germline CDR1 GTSNPN, CDR2 SVGIG (reference sequence). The CDR3 nucleotides are TGTGCCTGGAACCCAGGGGGAAGCTCCTACGAGCAGTACTTC. It specifies CAWNPGGSSYEQYF.

The gene calls are TRBV28 and TRBJ2-7; D might be TRBD1 (6 bases). Trimming removed 5 bases at V and 0 bases at J, with 17 bases between. The CDR3 covers 16 residues. Germline V gives CDR1 MDHEN, CDR2 SYDVKM. CDR3 DNA sequence: TGTGCCAGCAGTGACCGGGACACTCTGAGCTCCTACGAGCAGTACTTC. Translation gives CASSDRDTLSSYEQYF.

V usage is TRBV5-1 and J usage is TRBJ2-2; 9 nucleotides align to TRBD2. V lost 10 bases and J lost 4; bases outside the gene matches: 8. Per germline, CDR1 SGHRS and CDR2 YFSETQ. The CDR3 has 14 residues. Here the CDR3 reads CASRERGATGELFF. CDR3 in DNA: TGCGCCTCTCGGGAGCGGGGGGCCACCGGGGAGCTGTTTTTT.

This clone was detected only once. V usage is TRBV2 and J usage is TRBJ1-1, with 11 bases lining up with TRBD1. V shed 7 bases, J shed 4 bases, and the junction held 5 bases outside the gene matches. The CDR3 length is 14 residues. CDR1 is SNHLY, CDR2 FYNNEI, per germline. The CDR3 protein is CASTGTGGFTEAFF. Here the CDR3 DNA reads TGTGCCAGCACCGGGACAGGGGGTTTCACTGAAGCTTTCTTT. The variable domain in full, with the rest retrieved from reference TRBV2 and TRBJ1-1, is EPEVTQTPSHQVTQMGQEVILRCVPISNHLYFYWYRQILGQKVEFLVSFYNNEISEKSEIFDDQFSVERPDGSNFTLKIRSTKLEDSAMYFCASTGTGGFTEAFFGQGTRLTVV.

This clone showed up just a few times. The chain recombines TRBV19 with TRBJ1-1; D might be TRBD1 (5 bases). The CDR3 runs to 15 residues. Trimming pared 3 bases from V and 1 base from J, leaving 12 bases between. Germline V gene data show CDR1 as LNHDA and CDR2 as SQIVND (reference sequence). The CDR3 region is CASSIQGLGNTEAFF. The CDR3 DNA sequence: TGTGCCAGTAGTATTCAGGGATTAGGGAACACTGAAGCTTTCTTT.

The chain joins TRBV7-9 to TRBJ2-7; 7 bases line up with TRBD1. Losses at the gene ends were 5 bases for V and 0 bases for J; bases not matched to a gene: 4. CDR3 length: 14 amino acids. Germline-derived CDR1 and CDR2 are SEHNR and FQNEAQ (reference sequence). The CDR3: CASSDRDSSYEQYF. CDR3 coding DNA: TGTGCCAGCAGCGACCGGGACAGCTCCTACGAGCAGTACTTC.

This clone was observed once. J is TRBJ1-1 and V is TRBV5-4; D ambiguous. The CDR3 consists of 15 residues. Germline V gene data show CDR1 as SGHNT and CDR2 as YYREEE (reference sequence). The V and J ends lost 6 bases and 5 bases respectively, with 20 bases between them. CDR3 protein: CASIPERGFATEAFF. In nucleotides, the CDR3 is TGTGCCAGCATTCCTGAACGGGGTTTTGCGACTGAAGCTTTCTTT.

This clone has a handful of counts. The chain employs TRBV9 and TRBJ2-5; 8 bases are shared with TRBD2. The germline V gene has CDR1 SGDLS and CDR2 YYNGEE. After removal of 3 bases from V and 0 bases from J, the junction contained 7 bases not matched to a gene. This CDR3 comprises 16 residues. The CDR3 DNA follows: TGTGCCAGCAGCGAGAGGTGGGGACTAGACCAAGAGACCCAGTACTTC. It is translated as CASSERWGLDQETQYF.

The gene calls are TRBV29-1 and TRBJ2-3, with a weak D call TRBD2 (7 bases). Deletions cut 3 bases from V and 2 bases from J, with 9 bases between. The CDR3 runs 13 residues. In germline, CDR1 is SQVTM, CDR2 ANQGSEA. CDR3 DNA: TGCAGCGTTGATGCGGGGGCCACAGATACGCAGTATTTT. Its translation: CSVDAGATDTQYF.

This clone has only a few counts. The chain has TRBV10-3 and TRBJ2-7; a weak D match, TRBD2 (6 bases). The CDR3 runs 15 residues. The germline CDR1 and CDR2 sequences are ENHRY and SYGVKD. V was trimmed by 4 bases and J by 0 bases, leaving 13 bases between them. CDR3 amino acids: CAISGPGLNSYEQYF. In nucleotides, the CDR3 is TGTGCCATCAGTGGACCGGGACTGAACTCCTACGAGCAGTACTTC.

This chain links TRBV30 with TRBJ2-1; TRBD1 matches at 8 bases. Germline CDR1 and CDR2: GTSNPN and SVGIG (reference sequence). V was pared by 2 bases and J by 3 bases, with 6 bases of the junction left unmatched. CDR3 length: 15 residues. CDR3 region: CAWSPGTGVYNEQFF. Written as DNA, the CDR3 is TGTGCCTGGAGTCCCGGGACAGGCGTCTACAATGAGCAGTTCTTC.

This sequence joins TRBV6-1 and TRBJ1-1; D is possibly TRBD1 (6 bases). The germline V gene has CDR1 MNHNS and CDR2 SASEGT. The V end lost 11 bases, the J end lost 2 bases, and 15 bases lay between the germline ends. The CDR3 runs 13 residues. The CDR3, as DNA: TGTGCCGGATCGGACAGACTCAACACTGAAGCTTTCTTT. As protein: CAGSDRLNTEAFF.

This clone was picked up one time. This sequence joins TRBV9 and TRBJ2-5; weak D call: TRBD2 (6 bases). Trimming cost V 2 bases and J 2 bases, with 13 bases left between them. CDR3 length: 15 amino acids. Germline V gene lookup returns CDR1 SGDLS and CDR2 YYNGEE. CDR3 nucleotide sequence: TGTGCCAGCAGCGTCGCCGTGGGGGGACAAGAGACCCAGTACTTC. Protein: CASSVAVGGQETQYF. Complete variable domain (other parts from reference TRBV9 and TRBJ2-5): DSGVTQTPKHLITATGQRVTLRCSPRSGDLSVYWYQQSLDQGLQFLIQYYNGEERAKGNILERFSAQQFPDLHSELNLSSLELGDSALYFCASSVAVGGQETQYFGPGTRLLVL.

CDR3 coding DNA: TGTGCCTGGGGTCTAGACGCGAACACTGAAGCTTTCTTT. This gives the protein CAWGLDANTEAFF. This sequence joins TRBV30 and TRBJ1-1, with D unresolved. The CDR3 runs 13 residues. Germline V gives CDR1 GTSNPN, CDR2 SVGIG (reference sequence). The V end was cut by 5 bases, the J end by 1 base, with 11 bases between.

This chain connects TRBV6-1 to TRBJ2-5; D ambiguous. The last part of the DNA fits TRBJ2-7 better; the J call may be wrong. The CDR3 extends over 13 amino acids. The V gene's germline CDR1 is MNHNS and CDR2 SASEGT. CDR3 DNA: TGTGCCAGCAGTGAAGCGGACTCCTACGAGCAGTACTTC. Translated, it gives CASSEADSYEQYF.

This chain uses TRBV5-1 with TRBJ2-2; 11 positions agree with TRBD2. The CDR3 consists of 16 residues. Germline V gives CDR1 SGHRS, CDR2 YFSETQ. The J segment lost 8 bases and the V segment lost 4 bases, leaving 10 bases of the junction unmatched. CDR3 coding DNA: TGCGCCAGCAGCCCGACTAGCGGGATACCCCTGGGGGAGCTGTTTTTT. Encoded protein: CASSPTSGIPLGELFF. The variable domain in full, with the rest retrieved from reference TRBV5-1 and TRBJ2-2, is KAGVTQTPRYLIKTRGQQVTLSCSPISGHRSVSWYQQTPGQGLQFLFEYFSETQRNKGNFPGRFSGRQFSNSRSEMNVSTLELGDSALYLCASSPTSGIPLGELFFGEGSRLTVL.

The V gene is TRBV30, the J gene TRBJ1-4; TRBD1 matches 7 bases. V shed 5 bases and J 2 bases; nucleotides not matched to a gene: 5. The CDR3 extends over 14 amino acids. Germline V gene sequence: CDR1 GTSNPN, CDR2 SVGIG (reference sequence). CDR3 sequence: CAWDRVGTNEKLFF. Written as DNA, the CDR3 is TGTGCCTGGGACAGGGTTGGCACTAATGAAAAACTGTTTTTT.

The V gene is TRBV4-3, the J gene TRBJ1-1; the D gene is possibly TRBD1 (6 bases). The germline gives CDR1 LGHNA, CDR2 YSLEER. V shed 4 bases and J shed 3 bases, with 15 bases lying between them. The CDR3 has 15 amino acids. The chain's CDR3 is CASSPSQGQDTEAFF. As DNA, the CDR3 is TGCGCCAGCAGCCCGTCCCAGGGGCAGGACACTGAAGCTTTCTTT.

The gene calls are TRBV6-5 and TRBJ1-1; D call uncertain. CDR3 length: 14 residues. V lost 0 bases to trimming and J lost 2 bases, with 7 bases between them. The germline gives CDR1 MNHEY, CDR2 SVGAGI. The CDR3 loop is CASSYSTTNTEAFF. The CDR3 region has the DNA TGTGCCAGCAGTTACTCGACGACTAACACTGAAGCTTTCTTT.

J is TRBJ1-3 and V is TRBV5-1, with TRBD1 identical over 9 bases. This CDR3 region has 15 residues. CDR1 SGHRS and CDR2 YFSETQ come from the germline V gene. V shed 4 bases and J 3 bases; nucleotides not matched to a gene: 5. DNA of the CDR3: TGCGCCAGCAGCCCGACAGGGGGTCGTGGAAACACCATATATTTT. Translating it yields CASSPTGGRGNTIYF. Based on the CDR3 plus reference TRBV5-1 and TRBJ1-3, the full variable domain is KAGVTQTPRYLIKTRGQQVTLSCSPISGHRSVSWYQQTPGQGLQFLFEYFSETQRNKGNFPGRFSGRQFSNSRSEMNVSTLELGDSALYLCASSPTGGRGNTIYFGEGSWLTVV.

CDR3 in amino acids: CATSGTEAYEQYF. CDR3 sequence (DNA): TGTGCCACCTCAGGGACTGAGGCCTACGAGCAGTACTTC. V is TRBV10-3 and J is TRBJ2-7, with TRBD2 as a possible D gene (6 bases). CDR3 length: 13 residues. V was cut by 10 bases and J by 2 bases, with 15 bases left in between. Germline V CDR1 and CDR2: ENHRY, SYGVKD.

The rearrangement uses TRBV6-5 and TRBJ1-5; TRBD1 is a possible D gene (6 bases). CDR1 and CDR2 (germline): MNHEY, SVGAGI. The ends were cut back, 5 bases at V and 7 bases at J, with 12 bases in the middle. This CDR3 is 13 amino acids long. Here the CDR3 DNA reads TGTGCCAGCAGTCCAGGGACATTCCAGCCCCAGCATTTT. It is translated as CASSPGTFQPQHF.

This clone has just a few counts. This chain connects TRBV10-1 to TRBJ2-7; TRBD2 aligns across 7 bases. CDR3 length equals 12 residues. Unmatched junction bases numbered 3, after V lost 5 bases and J lost 5 bases. The V gene's germline CDR1 is WNHNN and CDR2 SYGVQD (reference sequence). The CDR3 spells CASSPAGDEQYF. The CDR3 DNA reads as TGCGCCAGCAGTCCCGCGGGGGACGAGCAGTACTTC.

This clone was seen only a few times. The rearrangement uses TRBV7-9 and TRBJ1-5; no reliable D call. Per germline, CDR1 SEHNR and CDR2 FQNEAQ (reference sequence). The CDR3 loop spans 15 amino acids. Trimming pared 5 bases from V and 1 base from J, leaving 12 bases between. The CDR3 sequence: CASSPGVGSNQPQHF. CDR3 DNA sequence: TGTGCCAGCAGCCCGGGAGTCGGGAGCAATCAGCCCCAGCATTTT.